This T cell receptor (beta chain) was identified during a study of Ad26.COV2.S vaccination and SARS-CoV-2 variants. Profiling relied on immunoSEQ multiplex PCR, and the TCRdb table lists in-frame clones only, not all of them. The sample includes 300,000 to 500,000 clones, 70% to 90% of them seen just once. Treatment denoted: about 20 received Ad26.COV2.S at low or high dose, single or two shots; about five received placebo; per-sample allocation not given. On day 63 after the first injection, vaccine and placebo recipients gave samples. Germline V gives CDR1 LNHDA, CDR2 SQIVND (reference sequence). The CDR3 extends over 14 amino acids. V lost 5 bases and J lost 6, with 14 bases in between.

Sequences were derived from peripheral blood, sampled in a trial of Ad26.COV2.S vaccine versus placebo. This TCR derives from a person between 18 and 65 years old who received the Ad26.COV2.S COVID-19 vaccine or a placebo. This chain joins TRBV19 and TRBJ1-5; D perhaps matches TRBD1 (5 bases). CDR3 bases: TGTGCCAGTAGTCCCAGACAGTCGGCTCAGCCCCAGCATTTT. This encodes CASSPRQSAQPQHF.